This record covers a single T cell receptor beta chain. Original handling: Amplification of reference gene primers provided the estimated nucleated cell counts. Data came from immunoSEQ multiplex PCR; TCRdb stores just in-frame clones and leaves some out. V and J calls and clone size follow that table, whereas D and trimming were derived from the DNA. The table has under 150,000 clones, 84% seen once; the top ten hold 35% to 45%. CDR1 and CDR2 (germline): SGHVS, FNYEAQ. The CDR3 loop spans 17 amino acids. The ends lost 3 bases at V and 5 bases at J; junction bases unmatched: 10. The data originate from a study of blood T cell repertoires in COVID-19. Looking at the study overall: The origin of the acute and convalescent COVID-19 samples was the United States, Italy and Spain. In each case, the material was cDNA or gDNA derived from T cells, B-cell-depleted T cells, or PBMCs.

Sample: peripheral blood. This clonotype originated in a human donor in a cohort sampled during active COVID-19. The chain uses TRBV7-6 and TRBJ2-5, with 12 nucleotides matching TRBD2. The CDR3 DNA reads as TGTGCCAGCAGCTTTGCTAGCGGGGGGGCGAAGGATGAGACCCAGTACTTC. This codes for CASSFASGGAKDETQYF.